This T cell receptor beta chain appears in the sequencing data of a study of T-cell memory formation after mild COVID-19. V gave up 5 bases and J gave up 4 bases; unmatched junction bases: 5. The V gene's germline CDR1 is SGHVS and CDR2 FNYEAQ. The CDR3 length is 14 residues. TCRdb reanalysed the 5' RACE reads using MiXCR and keeps one entry per CDR3 protein. This table has 450,000 to 650,000 distinct CDR3 sequences, around 21% appearing once. V usage is TRBV7-6 and J usage is TRBJ1-2; 9 nucleotides match TRBD1. The source material was PBMCs or a T cell subset sorted from them (not recorded which). This TCR derives from an adult woman who had mild COVID-19 (a few samples of this study predate the infection). Cell type and time point are not known. The CDR3 bases are TGTGCCAGCAGCGCCCCGGGACAGGGCTATGGCTACACCTTC. This encodes CASSAPGQGYGYTF.